The rows below give T cell receptor beta chains drawn from one sample of a study of human T cells and chemical hapten exposure. TCRdb ran MiXCR on the RACE reads and lists one entry per CDR3 protein. The sample carries tens of thousands of distinct CDR3 sequences, approximately 10% recorded once. The specimen comprised whole blood, sampled in connection with sensitization to the hapten diphenylcyclopropenone (DPC). All receptors derive from a man between 40 and 49 years old with alopecia areata. Some clones in this sample may be carry-over from other donors' samples. The CDR3 runs from the conserved cysteine through the conserved F or W. Fields, in order: J gene, V gene, D gene, CDR3 protein. The D gene is left open where the match is weak.

TRBJ2-3 TRBV7-2 . CASSFSQAGADTQYF
TRBJ2-3 TRBV7-9 TRBD2 CASSRRESNTDTQYF
TRBJ1-2 TRBV2 . CASSVQQGYGYTF
TRBJ1-1 TRBV12-3/TRBV12-4 TRBD1 CASSPKTGHNTEAFF
TRBJ2-5 TRBV28 TRBD2 CASTGAGVRLETQYF
TRBJ2-3 TRBV7-2 . CASSLVSFLSDTQYF
TRBJ2-1 TRBV3-1 . CASSQDSDGRLSRDKTYNEQFF
TRBJ1-5 TRBV6-6 . CASRGPGLRNQPQHF
TRBJ2-3 TRBV5-1 . CASRRESTDTQYF
TRBJ2-2 TRBV29-1 . CSVAFWYNTGELFF
TRBJ2-5 TRBV27 TRBD1 CASSSQTGGFETQYF
TRBJ2-1 TRBV15 TRBD2 CATSRETPGLGANEQFF
TRBJ2-1 TRBV5-5 TRBD1 CASRAGTGLGNEQFF
TRBJ1-6 TRBV4-2 TRBD1 CASSTTGLSYNSPLHF
TRBJ1-5 TRBV6-1 . CASSVTDNQPQHF
TRBJ2-3 TRBV20-1 TRBD2 CSARDGTSLSDTQYF
TRBJ2-3 TRBV4-3 . CASSHSQGQQYF
TRBJ2-1 TRBV12-3/TRBV12-4 . CASSFSPVGRSYNEQFF
TRBJ1-1 TRBV6-1 TRBD1 CASLRGTGDYTEAFF
TRBJ2-1 TRBV7-9 TRBD2 CASSSPGLAEDEQFF
TRBJ1-6 TRBV30 . CAWNLGSNYYNSPLHF
TRBJ2-3 TRBV6-5 . CASSFVGDTQYF
TRBJ2-4 TRBV27 TRBD1 CASSFWGRQGADAKNIQYF
TRBJ2-3 TRBV7-3 . CASSLWVGSTQYF
TRBJ2-5 TRBV29-1 . CSVEPAAGGETQYF
TRBJ2-7 TRBV24-1 . CATSDVGSGEQYF
TRBJ2-2 TRBV5-4 . CASSYRPDTGELFF
TRBJ2-1 TRBV6-5 . CASSYLPLTALNYNEQFF
TRBJ2-1 TRBV12-3/TRBV12-4 . CASSFLVSEQFF
TRBJ1-5 TRBV3-1 . CASSQDRSKQPQHF
TRBJ1-5 TRBV20-1 TRBD1 CSARGYWGQIDQPQHF
TRBJ1-3 TRBV7-3 . CASSLNPVMGGRNTIYF
TRBJ2-7 TRBV5-1 . CASSSTKNYEQYF
TRBJ2-1 TRBV29-1 . CSVGLADSSSYNEQFF
TRBJ2-3 TRBV28 . CASSVVSDTQYF
TRBJ2-7 TRBV24-1 . CATSGTEQYF
TRBJ2-1 TRBV4-3 . CASSQGPRPSSYNEQFF
TRBJ2-3 TRBV18 . CASSPGDTQYF
TRBJ1-2 TRBV29-1 TRBD1 CSVEAPSGQGRDGYTF
TRBJ1-2 TRBV5-1 TRBD1 CASSLAGTGIGYTF
TRBJ1-1 TRBV12-3/TRBV12-4 . CANSFRGGSGWNEAFF
TRBJ2-1 TRBV28 . CASSSGGGQNEQFF
TRBJ1-6 TRBV28 . CASSLVGRNSPLHF
TRBJ2-5 TRBV29-1 TRBD1 CSVEGQGKTQYF
TRBJ2-1 TRBV14 . CASSQDLSGEQFF
TRBJ1-6 TRBV3-1 . CASSQVWRSSYNSPLHF
TRBJ1-6 TRBV28 TRBD1 CASNTGVSALHF
TRBJ2-6 TRBV4-2 TRBD1 CASSPPGQGAFGANVLTF
TRBJ2-4 TRBV7-9 . CASSLVPVAIQYF
TRBJ2-1 TRBV19 TRBD2 CASSIPGLAGGSAEQFF
TRBJ2-2 TRBV6-5 TRBD1 CASSRGQGKHTGELFF
TRBJ2-1 TRBV29-1 TRBD2 CSVGLAGGHEQFF
TRBJ2-2 TRBV20-1 . CSARELTPEELFF
TRBJ2-3 TRBV2 TRBD2 CASSGLAGGEDTQYF